Below are 13 T cell receptor beta chains sequenced from a single sample in a study of blood T cell repertoires in COVID-19. Measured with immunoSEQ multiplex PCR; TCRdb has only the in-frame clones, and not every one. The sample holds about 200,000 clones, about 81% seen once. The sample was peripheral blood. All receptors derive from a woman aged 55 to 70 with COVID-19, enrolled during active disease.

This clone came up a few times. V usage is TRBV6-4 and J usage is TRBJ2-1; the match to TRBD2 covers 10 bases. Germline V gene sequence: CDR1 MRHNA, CDR2 SNTAGT. V shed 8 bases, J shed 6 bases, and the junction held 7 bases outside the gene matches. The CDR3 covers 14 residues. CDR3 sequence (DNA): TGTGCCAGCGGGCCTAGCGGGAGCCTCAATGAGCAGTTCTTC. This translates into CASGPSGSLNEQFF.

The chain uses TRBV2 and TRBJ2-6; D is ambiguous. In germline, CDR1 is SNHLY, CDR2 FYNNEI. V was clipped by 6 bases and J by 0 bases, with 6 bases between them. The CDR3 spans 14 residues. CDR3 DNA sequence: TGTGCCAGCAGGCAGATCTCTGGGGCCAACGTCCTGACTTTC. Protein: CASRQISGANVLTF. Full variable domain (rest looked up from reference TRBV2 and TRBJ2-6): EPEVTQTPSHQVTQMGQEVILRCVPISNHLYFYWYRQILGQKVEFLVSFYNNEISEKSEIFDDQFSVERPDGSNFTLKIRSTKLEDSAMYFCASRQISGANVLTFGAGSRLTVL.

The V and J genes are TRBV3-1 (or the pseudogene TRBV3-2) and TRBJ2-4; D might be TRBD1 (5 bases). CDR1 and CDR2 from the germline V gene are LGHDT and YNNKEL (reference sequence). The CDR3 contains 17 residues. The germline V and J ends were trimmed by 3 bases and 0 bases, with 15 bases remaining between them. The CDR3 DNA reads as TGTGCCAGCAGCCAGGGAAGGCTGGGGCTAGCCAAAAACATTCAGTACTTC. It translates to CASSQGRLGLAKNIQYF.

The chain combines TRBV3-1 (or the pseudogene TRBV3-2) with TRBJ2-3; 10 nucleotides agree with TRBD2. J was trimmed by 1 base and V by 1 base; bases with no gene match: 11. This CDR3 has 19 residues. Germline V gene lookup returns CDR1 LGHDT and CDR2 YNNKEL (reference sequence). CDR3: CASSQVTSAGGRGTDTQYF. CDR3 in DNA: TGTGCCAGCAGCCAAGTGACATCAGCGGGGGGGCGAGGCACAGATACGCAGTATTTT.

This clone has just one count. The chain employs TRBV29-1 and TRBJ1-1, with D tentatively TRBD1 (5 bases). CDR1 and CDR2 from the germline V gene are SQVTM and ANQGSEA. The CDR3 extends over 14 amino acids. Trimming took 7 bases from V and 0 from J, leaving 15 bases between them. The CDR3 coding sequence is TGCAGCGGGCGGGACCGCCTCATGAACACTGAAGCTTTCTTT. Its translation: CSGRDRLMNTEAFF. Filled out from reference TRBV29-1 and TRBJ1-1, the complete variable domain reads SAVISQKPSRDICQRGTSLTIQCQVDSQVTMMFWYRQQPGQSLTLIATANQGSEATYESGFVIDKFPISRPNLTFSTLTVSNMSPEDSSIYLCSGRDRLMNTEAFFGQGTRLTVV.

The chain couples TRBV6-6 to TRBJ1-2; possibly TRBD1 for D (6 bases). The germline V gene encodes CDR1 MNHNY and CDR2 SVGAGI (reference sequence). V lost 2 bases and J lost 0, with 10 bases in between. This CDR3 is built from 15 residues. Here the CDR3 DNA reads TGTGCCAGCAGTTACCCCCAGGGGACTAACTATGGCTACACCTTC. It translates to CASSYPQGTNYGYTF.

The chain joins TRBV6-1 to TRBJ2-7; D uncertain. Germline V gene lookup returns CDR1 MNHNS and CDR2 SASEGT. Trimming took 5 bases from V and 0 from J, leaving 8 bases between them. The CDR3 consists of 13 residues. Here the CDR3 reads CASSWRPSYEQYF. DNA for the CDR3: TGTGCCAGCAGTTGGCGGCCCTCCTACGAGCAGTACTTC.

The CDR3 loop reads CSANHHRGRAFF. The CDR3 DNA reads as TGCAGCGCTAACCACCACAGGGGACGGGCTTTCTTT. The rearrangement joins TRBV29-1 to TRBJ1-1; 7 bases are shared with TRBD1. CDR3 size: 12 residues. J lost 11 bases, V lost 7 bases, and 13 bases had no gene match. The germline V gene encodes CDR1 SQVTM and CDR2 ANQGSEA.

The chain uses TRBV14 and TRBJ2-1, with 9 bases lining up with TRBD2. The CDR3 totals 19 residues. CDR1 and CDR2 from the germline V gene are SGHDN and FVKESK. The J segment lost 2 bases and the V segment lost 0 bases, leaving 11 bases of the junction unmatched. The CDR3 loop reads CASSQESKGLAKTYNEQFF. CDR3 bases: TGTGCCAGCAGCCAAGAAAGCAAGGGACTAGCCAAAACCTACAATGAGCAGTTCTTC.

The chain employs TRBV11-1 and TRBJ2-3; D is perhaps TRBD2 (6 bases). The V and J ends lost 2 bases and 3 bases respectively, with 12 bases between them. Germline CDR1 and CDR2: SGHAT and FQDESV (reference sequence). The CDR3 is 15 residues long. The DNA of the CDR3 is TGTGCCAGCAGCTTATATGTGGGGGGTACAGATACGCAGTATTTT. It yields the protein CASSLYVGGTDTQYF.

The rearrangement joins TRBV6-4 to TRBJ2-2; TRBD1 agrees at 7 bases. Trimming cost V 2 bases and J 2 bases; bases outside gene matches: 8. The CDR3 runs 17 residues. Per germline, CDR1 MRHNA and CDR2 SNTAGT. The CDR3 DNA reads as TGTGCCAGCAGTGACCTCACCGGGACAGATAACACCGGGGAGCTGTTTTTT. Its protein is CASSDLTGTDNTGELFF.

This clone was counted once. The CDR3 DNA reads as TGTGCCAGCAGCTTGGAATCGGACAGGGGCAGGTGGGCCAAAAACATTCAGTACTTC. It specifies CASSLESDRGRWAKNIQYF. The V gene is TRBV5-6, the J gene TRBJ2-4; 9 bases are a match to TRBD1. This CDR3 has 19 residues. J was trimmed by 1 base and V by 0 bases; bases with no gene match: 11. Germline CDR1 is SGHDT and CDR2 is YYEEEE.

This clone has just a few counts. This rearrangement joins TRBV18 to TRBJ1-6; 9 bases fit TRBD1. Germline V gene sequence: CDR1 KGHSH, CDR2 LQKENI. CDR3 length equals 16 residues. V trimming: 1 base; J trimming: 4 bases; junction bases outside the gene matches: 2. The CDR3 region has the DNA TGTGCCAGCTCACCACTGACAGGGGGATATAATTCACCCCTCCACTTT. It specifies CASSPLTGGYNSPLHF.